The rows below give T cell receptor beta chains drawn from one sample of a study of blood T cell repertoires in COVID-19. This table comes from immunoSEQ multiplex PCR, and its TCRdb copy is limited to in-frame clones, with some not included. This sample carries 180,000 or so clones, approximately 85% of them seen once, and the ten largest clones take around 6.2%. What was sequenced was PBMCs or T cells enriched from blood (not recorded which). The receptor set was obtained from a man in his forties who had recovered from COVID-19. Both conserved end residues are part of each CDR3. The order of the fields is D gene, J gene, clone size, V gene, CDR3 protein, CDR3 DNA. A D gene is named only where the DNA matches it firmly. Clone size appears in some rows only: once, few, many, or a class for an expanded clone.

NA | TRBJ2-3 | once | TRBV7-2 | CASSSFGGVTDTQYF | TGTGCCAGCAGCTCGTTTGGCGGTGTTACAGATACGCAGTATTTT
NA | TRBJ2-2 | NA | TRBV15 | CATSRERGTPNTGELFF | TGTGCCACCAGCAGAGAGAGGGGGACACCGAACACCGGGGAGCTGTTTTTT
TRBD1 | TRBJ2-1 | NA | TRBV19 | CASSMGQGASNEQFF | TGTGCCAGTAGTATGGGACAGGGGGCGAGTAATGAGCAGTTCTTC
NA | TRBJ1-2 | once | TRBV4-1 | CASSQEHTYYGYTF | TGCGCCAGCAGCCAAGAGCACACGTACTATGGCTACACCTTC
NA | TRBJ2-7 | NA | TRBV9 | CASSVGKSDEQYF | TGTGCCAGCAGCGTAGGGAAAAGCGACGAGCAGTACTTC
TRBD1 | TRBJ2-7 | NA | TRBV5-1 | CASSLNPGGSGEQYF | TGCGCCAGCAGCCTTAACCCAGGGGGCTCGGGCGAGCAGTACTTC
NA | TRBJ1-4 | NA | TRBV4-2 | CASSLEGTGGTNEKLFF | TGTGCCAGTAGCCTGGAGGGAACGGGGGGAACTAATGAAAAACTGTTTTTT
TRBD1 | TRBJ1-5 | NA | TRBV19 | CASSDRWGQGVQPQHF | TGTGCCAGTAGTGACCGGTGGGGACAGGGGGTTCAGCCCCAGCATTTT
TRBD1 | TRBJ1-4 | few | TRBV6-6 | CASRRTGEFGEKLFF | TGTGCCAGCAGGAGGACAGGGGAGTTCGGGGAAAAACTGTTTTTT
NA | TRBJ2-7 | NA | TRBV12-3/TRBV12-4 | CASSLGHEQYF | TGTGCCAGCAGCCTGGGGCACGAGCAGTACTTC
NA | TRBJ2-3 | NA | TRBV6-5 | CAAFNPGTDTQYF | TGTGCCGCCTTTAATCCGGGAACAGATACGCAGTATTTT
TRBD1 | TRBJ2-2 | NA | TRBV7-9 | CASSLQTGRTGELFF | TGTGCCAGCAGCCTACAGACAGGGCGGACCGGGGAGCTGTTTTTT
NA | TRBJ1-2 | NA | TRBV11-3 | CASSLRQANYGYTF | TGTGCCAGCAGCTTACGGCAGGCTAACTATGGCTACACCTTC
NA | TRBJ2-1 | NA | TRBV9 | CASSVAGSGGNEQFF | TGTGCCAGCAGCGTAGCGGGTAGTGGGGGGAACGAGCAGTTCTTC
TRBD2 | TRBJ2-5 | NA | TRBV5-1 | CASRSVAGGREETQYF | TGCGCCAGCCGGTCAGTAGCGGGAGGGCGGGAAGAGACCCAGTACTTC
TRBD1 | TRBJ1-1 | NA | TRBV9 | CASSVERPGGHLNTEAFF | TGTGCCAGCAGCGTAGAGAGGCCAGGGGGCCACCTGAACACTGAAGCTTTCTTT
TRBD1 | TRBJ1-2 | NA | TRBV28 | CASSTPGQGEFFYGYTF | TGTGCCAGCAGTACGCCGGGACAGGGGGAGTTCTTCTATGGCTACACCTTC
NA | TRBJ1-4 | NA | TRBV30 | CAWSVRMGRNEKLFF | TGTGCCTGGAGTGTACGAATGGGGAGGAATGAAAAACTGTTTTTT
TRBD2 | TRBJ2-3 | NA | TRBV7-3 | CASSLAGGLDTQYF | TGTGCCAGCAGCTTAGCGGGAGGTTTAGATACGCAGTATTTT
TRBD1 | TRBJ1-4 | NA | TRBV12-3/TRBV12-4 | CASSRELQGGLFF | TGTGCCAGCAGTCGCGAATTACAGGGGGGACTGTTTTTT
NA | TRBJ2-1 | NA | TRBV5-1 | CASSFDSGEQFF | TGCGCCAGCAGCTTCGATTCCGGTGAGCAGTTCTTC
NA | TRBJ2-7 | NA | TRBV11-3 | CASSLVGAPSEQYF | TGTGCCAGCAGCTTAGTGGGAGCCCCCAGCGAGCAGTACTTC
NA | TRBJ2-6 | NA | TRBV5-6 | CASSYRDGANVLTF | TGTGCCAGCAGCTACAGGGATGGGGCCAACGTCCTGACTTTC
TRBD1 | TRBJ1-2 | NA | TRBV30 | CAWSVGDRVGYTF | TGTGCCTGGAGTGTTGGAGACAGGGTAGGCTACACCTTC
NA | TRBJ1-1 | NA | TRBV24-1 | CATTADYTEAFF | TGTGCCACCACCGCGGATTACACTGAAGCTTTCTTT
NA | TRBJ1-5 | NA | TRBV6-1 | CASSADAGVYQPQHF | TGTGCCAGCAGTGCTGACGCAGGGGTCTATCAGCCCCAGCATTTT
TRBD1 | TRBJ2-7 | NA | TRBV28 | CASSFPLGTGPRQYF | TGTGCCAGCAGTTTCCCACTTGGGACAGGACCCAGGCAGTACTTC
TRBD2 | TRBJ2-7 | NA | TRBV5-1 | CASSLVAGSPYEQYF | TGCGCCAGCAGCTTGGTAGCGGGGAGCCCCTACGAGCAGTACTTC
TRBD1 | TRBJ2-3 | NA | TRBV5-4 | CASSSDRGRRKTDTQYF | TGTGCCAGCAGCTCGGACAGGGGGCGTAGAAAGACAGATACGCAGTATTTT
NA | TRBJ1-6 | NA | TRBV6-1 | CASSEVESGSRYF | TGTGCCAGCAGTGAAGTAGAATCCGGGTCAAGATACTTT
NA | TRBJ1-6 | NA | TRBV7-3 | CASTQGPPGSPLHF | TGTGCCAGTACACAGGGCCCACCTGGTTCACCCCTCCACTTT
NA | TRBJ2-2 | NA | TRBV7-9 | CASSLRTENTGELFF | TGTGCCAGCAGCTTAAGGACAGAGAACACCGGGGAGCTGTTTTTT
NA | TRBJ2-1 | NA | TRBV9 | CASSVAAEYNEQFF | TGTGCCAGCAGCGTAGCGGCGGAATACAATGAGCAGTTCTTC
NA | TRBJ2-3 | NA | TRBV9 | CASNLALGTDTQYF | TGTGCCAGCAACCTAGCGCTCGGCACAGATACGCAGTATTTT
TRBD1 | TRBJ2-3 | NA | TRBV5-1 | CASSLGTGGDTQYF | TGCGCCAGCAGCTTGGGGACAGGGGGCGATACGCAGTATTTT
TRBD2 | TRBJ2-1 | NA | TRBV15 | CATSRPTTLAGASRSSYNEQFF | TGTGCCACCAGCAGACCTACTACTTTAGCGGGGGCCTCCCGGAGCTCCTACAATGAGCAGTTCTTC
TRBD1 | TRBJ2-3 | once | TRBV7-9 | CASSPLGQGTDTQYF | TGTGCCAGCAGCCCCTTGGGACAGGGAACAGATACGCAGTATTTT
NA | TRBJ2-2 | NA | TRBV4-2 | CASSQDHRVANTGELFF | TGTGCCAGCAGCCAAGATCATCGGGTGGCGAACACCGGGGAGCTGTTTTTT
TRBD1 | TRBJ1-5 | NA | TRBV28 | CASSFLGDRGHQPQHF | TGTGCCAGCAGTTTTCTAGGCGACAGGGGTCATCAGCCCCAGCATTTT
NA | TRBJ1-4 | NA | TRBV7-9 | CASSAGSRGKLFF | TGTGCCAGCAGCGCGGGATCCCGGGGGAAACTGTTTTTT
TRBD2 | TRBJ2-7 | NA | TRBV25-1 | CASSAGLAGGPYEQYF | TGTGCCAGCAGTGCGGGACTAGCGGGGGGCCCGTACGAGCAGTACTTC
TRBD2 | TRBJ2-1 | NA | TRBV4-2 | CASSQDPAGEAHEQFF | TGTGCCAGCAGCCAAGACCCAGCGGGAGAGGCCCATGAGCAGTTCTTC
NA | TRBJ1-1 | once | TRBV28 | CATDGNMNTEAFF | TGTGCCACAGACGGGAACATGAACACTGAAGCTTTCTTT
NA | TRBJ1-2 | once | TRBV24-1 | CATSDPREGASNYGYTF | TGTGCCACCAGTGATCCCCGAGAAGGGGCCTCAAACTATGGCTACACCTTC
TRBD2 | TRBJ2-7 | few | TRBV15 | CATSRDWETSGRSSYEQYF | TGTGCCACCAGCAGAGATTGGGAGACTAGCGGGCGTAGCTCCTACGAGCAGTACTTC
TRBD1 | TRBJ1-2 | many | TRBV5-1 | CASRDKNGTGLLYGYTF | TGCGCCAGCAGGGACAAGAATGGGACAGGTTTGCTATATGGCTACACCTTC
NA | TRBJ1-2 | few | TRBV6-6 | CASSPRDRPLKSLYGYTF | TGTGCCAGCAGTCCCCGCGACAGGCCCCTCAAGAGCCTCTATGGCTACACCTTC
TRBD2 | TRBJ2-7 | NA | TRBV5-1 | CASSSSGGHPYEQYF | TGCGCCAGCAGTAGTAGCGGGGGCCATCCCTACGAGCAGTACTTC
NA | TRBJ1-6 | NA | TRBV19 | CASSTQGISSYNSPLHF | TGTGCCAGTAGTACCCAGGGGATTAGCTCCTATAATTCACCCCTCCACTTT
NA | TRBJ2-7 | NA | TRBV27 | CASSSLYEQYF | TGTGCCAGCAGTTCCCTATACGAGCAGTACTTC
TRBD1 | TRBJ1-1 | NA | TRBV7-3 | CASSSGQGNTEAFF | TGTGCCAGCAGCTCAGGACAGGGAAACACTGAAGCTTTCTTT
TRBD1 | TRBJ2-7 | NA | TRBV15 | CATSRENRGYEQYF | TGTGCCACCAGCAGAGAAAACAGGGGCTACGAGCAGTACTTC
TRBD1 | TRBJ2-1 | NA | TRBV7-2 | CASSLSRTGQQFF | TGTGCCAGCAGCTTAAGTCGGACAGGGCAGCAGTTCTTC
NA | TRBJ2-3 | NA | TRBV6-5 | CASSLPRASTDTQYF | TGTGCCAGCAGCTTACCCAGGGCCTCCACAGATACGCAGTATTTT
NA | TRBJ2-7 | NA | TRBV6-5 | CASSYSGDSYEQYF | TGTGCCAGCAGTTACTCGGGAGACTCCTACGAGCAGTACTTC
NA | TRBJ2-1 | NA | TRBV27 | CASSLGRNNEQFF | TGTGCCAGCAGTTTAGGTAGAAACAATGAGCAGTTCTTC
NA | TRBJ1-3 | NA | TRBV24-1 | CATSDSSGNTIYF | TGTGCCACCAGTGACTCCTCTGGAAACACCATATATTTT